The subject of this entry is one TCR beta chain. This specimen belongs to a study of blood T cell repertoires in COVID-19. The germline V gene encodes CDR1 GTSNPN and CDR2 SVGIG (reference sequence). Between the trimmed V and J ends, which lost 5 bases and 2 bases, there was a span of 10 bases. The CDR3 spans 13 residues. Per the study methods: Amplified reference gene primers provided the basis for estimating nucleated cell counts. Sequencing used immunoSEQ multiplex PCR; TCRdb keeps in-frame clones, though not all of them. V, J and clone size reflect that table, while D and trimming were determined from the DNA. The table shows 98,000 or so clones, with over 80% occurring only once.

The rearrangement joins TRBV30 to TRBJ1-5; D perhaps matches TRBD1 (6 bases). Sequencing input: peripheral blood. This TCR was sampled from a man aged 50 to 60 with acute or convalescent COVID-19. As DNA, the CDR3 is TGTGCCTGGGGGCCAGGGGGCAATCAGCCCCAGCATTTT. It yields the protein CAWGPGGNQPQHF. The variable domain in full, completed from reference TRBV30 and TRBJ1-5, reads SQTIHQWPATLVQPVGSPLSLECTVEGTSNPNLYWYRQAAGRGLQLLFYSVGIGQISSEVPQNLSASRPQDRQFILSSKKLLLSDSGFYLCAWGPGGNQPQHFGDGTRLSIL.